This T cell receptor beta chain was profiled in a study of blood T cells in healthy people across ages. For the second PCR, which ran for 7 to 11 cycles, a sample-barcoded 5' primer and a J-beta primer mix were used. All cDNA molecules were each tagged by a template-switch adaptor with 12 random nucleotides. TCRdb reanalysed the 5' RACE reads using MiXCR and keeps one entry per CDR3 protein. The data contain 600,000 to 650,000 distinct CDR3 sequences, under 70% of them singletons. Trimming took off 7 bases at V and 3 bases at J, with 7 bases between the two ends. CDR1 is MDHEN, CDR2 SYDVKM, per germline. There are 12 residues in the CDR3. This clonotype was counted a few times.

The receptor's source is a man between 60 and 75 years old in good health. The J gene is TRBJ2-1, the V gene TRBV28; perhaps TRBD1 as D (6 bases). Sequencing was done on a sample of blood. CDR3 DNA: TGTGCCAGCACAGGGGTCTACAATGAGCAGTTCTTC. This gives the protein CASTGVYNEQFF. Together with reference TRBV28 and TRBJ2-1, the CDR3 gives the full variable domain: DVKVTQSSRYLVKRTGEKVFLECVQDMDHENMFWYRQDPGLGLRLIYFSYDVKMKEKGDIPEGYSVSREKKERFSLILESASTNQTSMYLCASTGVYNEQFFGPGTRLTVL.